The clone carrying this T cell receptor beta chain was picked up a small number of times. Its antigen is unknown. TCRB transcripts that were expressed got sequenced, as all of the isolated RNA had been reverse transcribed. Roughly 3.4 million reads per sample on average were obtained from naive, central memory and regulatory T cell samples. Some clones are missing from TCRdb's copy, which holds only in-frame ones; the method was immunoSEQ multiplex PCR. In the table there are 310,000 or so clones, more than 9.5% of which are singletons. This entry comes from a study of beta chain features in type 1 diabetes. Study outcomes and limitations: VDJ junctions from type 1 diabetes patients carried fewer insertions and larger deletions. In the patient group, naive, central memory and Treg TCRB repertoires seemed more alike than in the healthy donor group. Among patients with Type 1 diabetes, TCRB CDR3s were moderately but significantly shorter in every one of the four CD4+ subsets.

The sequence came from a woman in her 30s in good health. The specimen was naive CD4+ T cells from blood.

In nucleotides, the CDR3 is TGTGCCAGCAGCCAGGGAGGGTTTGGGGACCAGTACTTC. Its protein product is CASSQGGFGDQYF. V is TRBV28 and J is TRBJ2-5; 7 nucleotides match TRBD2. From germline, CDR1 is MDHEN and CDR2 SYDVKM. The CDR3 covers 13 residues. The V gene end was trimmed by 6 bases and the J gene end by 10 bases; junction bases not matched to a gene: 11.